This T cell receptor (beta chain) was documented in a study of cytomegalovirus exposure and HLA in healthy donors (dated by TCRdb to 2017 to 2019). Concerning the study at large: In an earlier analysis of 587 of the donors, about 270 Gb of sequence data and 90 million to 120 million unique TCR beta sequences from roughly 190 million T cells were reported. Roughly 300 gigabases of sequencing data and about 92 million unique TCR sequences made up an early release that covered several hundred HLA-typed donors. Of the roughly 400 genotyped donors, about 80% fell in the genetic ancestry cluster associated with self-reported Caucasian donors. The study aimed to test whether signatures of past pathogen exposure could be identified by cataloging public T cell receptors. Using immunosequencing, the study profiled T cell repertoires from 500 to 800 subjects and related those repertoires to cytomegalovirus serostatus. In addition to the first cohort of roughly 700 subjects, a separate validation cohort of 100 to 150 different subjects was used. To predict cytomegalovirus infection status, the study brought together high-throughput TCR immunosequencing, statistical association of individual TCRs with disease status, and machine learning. A later analysis re-examined previously published TCR beta repertoires from more than 600 donors and added high-resolution HLA genotyping to investigate patterns of TCR occurrence. In the later analysis, no new phenotypic data were used to find candidate immune exposures; instead, reliance was placed on TCR beta sequences and their occurrence across donors. An earlier analysis of some 500 of the donors applied high-throughput TCR beta sequencing to assess whether each TCR beta V gene segment acted as functional or pseudogenic. Donor age, sex, ethnicity and CMV serostatus were compiled alongside the repertoire data. A later genetic analysis took genome-wide SNP genotypes for 398 of the 666 donors and used that subset as a discovery cohort. Every discovery cohort repertoire had been produced on one sequencing platform. Both class I and class II loci were covered by HLA typing, at four-digit resolution. Typing coverage differed by locus: A, B, C, DRB1 and DQB1 were typed in about 620-630 donors, DQA1 in about 500, DPA1 in nearly 610, and DPB1 in 472. Four to six DR-DQ haplotypes were handled as single units for association and clustering, since linkage in the cohort was strong. On average, over 200,000 unique TCR beta nucleotide sequences were sequenced per donor among more than 350 genotyped donors of the cohort, with roughly 18% of those sequences being non-productive. Paper-wide results and their limitations: Linkage disequilibrium might explain the correlated functional status among segregating V segments, but an unknown experimental factor could not be ruled out. In the study, about 150 TCR beta chains were listed as associated with cytomegalovirus. Because some donors lacked HLA typing at each locus, the association tests relied only on the typed subset. The 87-base-pair reads could not distinguish some IMGT-functional V segments, including TRBV6-2 and TRBV6-3, so those segments were excluded. Compared with the roughly 700-donor mean, donors in an Asian-associated ancestry cluster had fewer N-insertions in productive TCRs, according to a later genetic analysis. Cytomegalovirus status was reported to be diagnosed by the classifier with high specificity and sensitivity in both the original and validation cohorts. While some public TCRs were present in many individuals, most TCR sequences turned up only very rarely across donors. The cohort was sequenced for TCR beta chains only, and without alpha or paired-chain data the features that could be detected were limited. Roughly uniform sequencing depth across donors was assumed in presence/absence analyses, although this assumption may not hold. A further reported finding was that TCR beta sequences accurately predicted the HLA-A and HLA-B alleles for most subjects in the first cohort. An association between a missense DCLRE1C variant and V-gene and J-gene trimming of TCR beta chains was found in a later genetic analysis and replicated in an independent cohort. A few of the identified cytomegalovirus-associated TCR beta chains were confirmed in vitro to be specific for cytomegalovirus antigens. The earlier analysis of about 600 of the donors excluded 15 to 20 rarely observed V segments, including chromosome 9 orphons, because counts were too low. When HLA alleles, especially DR and DQ, strongly co-occurred, TCR associations were difficult to assign to individual alleles. The sequencing pipeline was judged likely to have produced a cluster of highly shared sequence variants as a technical artifact. According to a later analysis, most CMV-associated TCR beta chains appeared to be HLA-restricted, and the HLA associations seemed to be driven largely by CMV exposure. At a false discovery rate of 0.05, a later analysis linked 15,000 to 20,000 TCR beta sequences to specific HLA alleles. Compared with equally common non-associated chains, HLA-associated TCR beta chains in a later analysis were more clonally expanded and had lower generation probabilities. The authors suggested that the approach could potentially be generalized to other disease states and immunological phenotypes. In a later analysis, the rate of TCR association differed among HLA loci, with DRB1 alleles having the most associated TCRs and HLA-C alleles having the fewest. Broadly in line with IMGT annotations, most TCR beta V segments showed up in productive rearrangements about 87% or about 30% of the time in an earlier analysis of around 600 of the donors. Several of the top co-occurrence clusters appeared to be linked to parvovirus B19, influenza, CMV and Epstein-Barr virus, according to a later analysis. The only immune exposure information available for the cohort was CMV serostatus.

Note on this clone: This clone's antigen is unknown. Base qualities are missing; no much larger clone stands one base away.

V trim: 2 bases; J trim: 10 bases; unmatched bases: 8. The germline V gene encodes CDR1 MNHEY and CDR2 SVGAGI. The CDR3 goes from the cysteine to the phenylalanine over 15 residues. Only the CDR3 DNA is retained, 45 bases long and in frame from the first base. The cohort comprised some 730 healthy bone marrow donors. At the time of sampling, every cohort member was nominally healthy, though immune exposures that went unrecorded were likely present. The donor tested CMV seropositive, placing the donor among the approximately 290 seropositive members of the cohort. A peripheral blood sample was collected from each donor, and TCR beta sequencing was performed on peripheral blood mononuclear cells. The Qiagen DNeasy Blood Extraction Kit was used to extract genomic DNA from the blood cell samples. The protocol used for the library was the immunoSEQ multiplex PCR assay. A mixture of 60 forward primers for TCR Vbeta segments and 13 reverse primers for TCR Jbeta segments was used in the multiplex PCR. The CDR3 region of rearranged TCR beta genes was amplified from genomic DNA with a multiplex PCR assay. The Illumina HiSeq System was used to sequence the amplified TCR beta libraries as 87-base-pair reads. Regarding the original processing steps: Across the roughly 640 repertoires, a later analysis counted 75 million to 90 million unique TCR beta chains, some 11 million of which were shared by at least two donors. Raw reads were error-corrected and collapsed into unique sequences with a nearest-neighbor algorithm that merged closely related sequences to remove PCR and sequencing errors. Alignment of CDR3 sequences to IMGT reference sequences was used to assign V, D and J gene segments. Each retained sequence needed at least a six-nucleotide match to both a V gene segment and a J gene segment. Rearrangements were called productive when the CDR3 lacked stop codons and stayed in frame with V and J; all others were non-productive. CDR3 was defined by IMGT convention, running from the second conserved V-encoded cysteine to the conserved J-encoded phenylalanine. The earlier analysis of approximately 590 of the donors excluded any sequence lacking an unambiguous match to a single V gene segment. In an earlier analysis of 587 of the donors, V segments were called functional above 56.7% productive rearrangements and were called segregating when the between-donor standard deviation exceeded 5%. A statistical classification framework was built for diagnosing cytomegalovirus status from the catalog of TCR beta chain sequences. In a later analysis, V and J genes were assigned by comparing TCR nucleotide sequences against IMGT/GENE-DB human TR gene sequences. Using the TCRdist pipeline, a later analysis assigned CDR3 sequences along with most-parsimonious VDJ recombination scenarios. In a later analysis, every TCR beta chain was defined by the combination of its CDR3 amino acid sequence and its V-gene family, and reads without a unique V-gene family were dropped. A later analysis removed 500 to 600 highly shared, low-generation-probability nucleotide sequences to deal with suspected cross-contamination and a sequencing artifact. In a later analysis, a clonal expansion index was calculated for each public chain from normalized within-repertoire ranks of inferred template counts. In a later analysis, generation probabilities were computed with a VDJ recombination model fitted to out-of-frame rearrangements, and the resulting probabilities were checked against IGoR. In a later analysis, hypergeometric tests were used to score TCR-TCR, TCR-HLA and TCR-CMV co-occurrence, with a repertoire-size bias correction applied to TCR pairs. In a later analysis, false discovery rates were estimated by permuting HLA or CMV assignments 20 times. In a later analysis, co-occurring TCRs were grouped using DBSCAN, with TCRdist sequence similarity added in when clustering inside HLA-allele-positive subsets. For co-occurrence clustering, repertoires with fewer than 30,000 or more than 120,000 public chains were excluded, along with several repertoires with anomalous nucleotide sharing. TCRdb took this table from immuneACCESS and kept in-frame rearrangements with V and J called. Such tables lack part of the clones; where checked against another copy, unresolved V genes explain under half of the gap, and the rest is unexplained. Clone size and the V and J calls come from that table; the DNA yielded D and trimming. The sample table records around 130,000 clones; around three quarters of these occur just once. In total, the top ten clones hold 2.6% of the sample.

The source is a woman aged 60-70 years in good health and CMV-seropositive. The sequencing sample was made of PBMCs. This chain joins TRBV6-5 to TRBJ2-3; 11 middle bases align to TRBD1. The sequence in DNA is TGTGCCAGCAGTTACGGGGACAGGGGGTCTTTTCCGCAGTATTTT. This sequence encodes CASSYGDRGSFPQYF.